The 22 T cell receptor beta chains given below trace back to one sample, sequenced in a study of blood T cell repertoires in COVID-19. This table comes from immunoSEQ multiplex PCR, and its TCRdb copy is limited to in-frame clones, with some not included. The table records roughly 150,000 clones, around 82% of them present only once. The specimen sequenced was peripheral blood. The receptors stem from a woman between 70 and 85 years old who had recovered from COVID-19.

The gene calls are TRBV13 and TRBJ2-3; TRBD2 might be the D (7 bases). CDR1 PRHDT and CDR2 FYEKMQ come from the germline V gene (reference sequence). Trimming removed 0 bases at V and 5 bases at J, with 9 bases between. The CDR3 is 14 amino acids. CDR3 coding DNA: TGTGCCAGCAGCTTAGGAGGGGGGGGAGATACGCAGTATTTT. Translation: CASSLGGGGDTQYF.

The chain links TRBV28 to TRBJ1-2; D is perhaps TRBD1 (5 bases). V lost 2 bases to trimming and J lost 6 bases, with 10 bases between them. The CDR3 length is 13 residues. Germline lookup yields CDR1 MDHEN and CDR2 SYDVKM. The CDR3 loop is CASSLAGRDGYTF. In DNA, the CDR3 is TGTGCCAGCAGTTTAGCAGGGAGGGATGGCTACACCTTC.

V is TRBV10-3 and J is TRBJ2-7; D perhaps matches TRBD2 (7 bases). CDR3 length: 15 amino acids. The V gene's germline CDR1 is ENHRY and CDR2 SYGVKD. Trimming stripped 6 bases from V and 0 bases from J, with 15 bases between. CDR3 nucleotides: TGTGCCATCAGCAAGGGGGGGCCCAGCTCCTACGAGCAGTACTTC. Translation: CAISKGGPSSYEQYF.

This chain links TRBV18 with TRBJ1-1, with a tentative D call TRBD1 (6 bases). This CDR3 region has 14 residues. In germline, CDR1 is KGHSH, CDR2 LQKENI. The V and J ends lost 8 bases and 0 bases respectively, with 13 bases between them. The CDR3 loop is CASHRDGVNTEAFF. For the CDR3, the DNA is TGTGCCAGCCACAGGGACGGAGTGAACACTGAAGCTTTCTTT.

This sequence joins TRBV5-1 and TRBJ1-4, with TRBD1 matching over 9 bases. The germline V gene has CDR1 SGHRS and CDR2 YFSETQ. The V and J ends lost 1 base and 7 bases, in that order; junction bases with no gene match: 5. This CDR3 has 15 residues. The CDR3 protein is CASSLNDRGSEKLFF. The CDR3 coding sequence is TGCGCCAGCAGCTTGAATGACAGGGGGAGTGAAAAACTGTTTTTT.

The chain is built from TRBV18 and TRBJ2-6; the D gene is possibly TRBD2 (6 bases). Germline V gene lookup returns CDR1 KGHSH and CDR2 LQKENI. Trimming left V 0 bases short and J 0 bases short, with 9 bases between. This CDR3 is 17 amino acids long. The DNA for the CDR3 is TGTGCCAGCTCACCACCGGGGAGGAGCTCTGGGGCCAACGTCCTGACTTTC. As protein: CASSPPGRSSGANVLTF.

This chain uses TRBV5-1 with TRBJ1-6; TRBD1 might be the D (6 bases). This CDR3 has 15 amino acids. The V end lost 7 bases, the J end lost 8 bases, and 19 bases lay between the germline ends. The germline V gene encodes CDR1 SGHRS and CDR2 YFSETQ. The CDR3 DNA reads TGCGCCAGCGCCCCTATGGACAGTCTCTATTCACCCCTCCACTTT. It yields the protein CASAPMDSLYSPLHF.

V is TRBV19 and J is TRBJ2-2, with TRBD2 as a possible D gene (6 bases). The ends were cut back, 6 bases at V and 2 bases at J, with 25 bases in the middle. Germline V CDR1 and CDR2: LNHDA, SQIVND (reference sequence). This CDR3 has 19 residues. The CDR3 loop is CASSWVGRRFGGNTGELFF. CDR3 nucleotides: TGTGCCAGTAGCTGGGTTGGCCGGAGGTTCGGGGGAAACACCGGGGAGCTGTTTTTT.

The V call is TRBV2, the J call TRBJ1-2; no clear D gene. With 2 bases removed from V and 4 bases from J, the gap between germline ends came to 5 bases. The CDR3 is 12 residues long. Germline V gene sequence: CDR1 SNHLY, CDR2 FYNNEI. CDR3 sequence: CASSEWPYGYTF. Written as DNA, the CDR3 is TGTGCCAGCAGTGAATGGCCCTATGGCTACACCTTC.

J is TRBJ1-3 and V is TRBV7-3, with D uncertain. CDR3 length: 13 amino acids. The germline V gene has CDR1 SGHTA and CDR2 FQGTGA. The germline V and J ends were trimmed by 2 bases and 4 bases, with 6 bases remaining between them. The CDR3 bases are TGTGCCAGCAGCTTATCCTTCGGAAACACCATATATTTT. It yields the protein CASSLSFGNTIYF.

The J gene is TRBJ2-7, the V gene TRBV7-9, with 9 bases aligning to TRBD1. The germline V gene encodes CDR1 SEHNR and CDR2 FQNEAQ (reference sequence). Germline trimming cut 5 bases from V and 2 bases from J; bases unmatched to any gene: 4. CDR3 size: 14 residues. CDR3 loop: CASSQRTGAYEQYF. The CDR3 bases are TGTGCCAGCAGCCAACGGACAGGGGCCTACGAGCAGTACTTC.

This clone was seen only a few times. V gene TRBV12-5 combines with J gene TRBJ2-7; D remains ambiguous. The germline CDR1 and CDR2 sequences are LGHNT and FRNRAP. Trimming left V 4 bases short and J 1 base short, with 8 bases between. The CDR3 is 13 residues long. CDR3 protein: CASGSLPSYEQYF. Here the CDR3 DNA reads TGTGCTAGTGGTTCCCTCCCTTCCTACGAGCAGTACTTC.

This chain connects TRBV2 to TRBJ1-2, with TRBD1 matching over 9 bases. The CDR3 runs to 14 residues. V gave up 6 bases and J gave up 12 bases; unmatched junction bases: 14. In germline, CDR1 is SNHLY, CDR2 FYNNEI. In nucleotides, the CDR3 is TGTGCCAGCAGCCCCAGGGGGACAGGGATTTTTCACACCTTC. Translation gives CASSPRGTGIFHTF.

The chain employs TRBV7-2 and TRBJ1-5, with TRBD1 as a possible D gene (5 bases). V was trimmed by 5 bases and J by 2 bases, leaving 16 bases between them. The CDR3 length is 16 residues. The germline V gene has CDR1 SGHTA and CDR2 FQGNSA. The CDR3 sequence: CASSPPDIWGNQPQHF. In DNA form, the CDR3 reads TGTGCCAGCAGCCCCCCGGACATATGGGGCAATCAGCCCCAGCATTTT.

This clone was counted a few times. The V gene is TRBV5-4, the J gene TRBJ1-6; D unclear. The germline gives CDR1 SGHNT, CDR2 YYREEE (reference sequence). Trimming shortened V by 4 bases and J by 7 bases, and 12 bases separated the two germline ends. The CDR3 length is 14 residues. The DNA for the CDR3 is TGTGCCAGCAGCCGGGAGGCTGGGAATTCACCCCTCCACTTT. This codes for CASSREAGNSPLHF.

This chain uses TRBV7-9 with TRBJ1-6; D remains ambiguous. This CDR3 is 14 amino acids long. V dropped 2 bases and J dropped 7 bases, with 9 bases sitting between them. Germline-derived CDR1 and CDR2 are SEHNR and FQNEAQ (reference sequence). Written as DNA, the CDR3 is TGTGCCAGCAGCTTACGGGCGGGGAATTCACCCCTCCACTTT. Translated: CASSLRAGNSPLHF.

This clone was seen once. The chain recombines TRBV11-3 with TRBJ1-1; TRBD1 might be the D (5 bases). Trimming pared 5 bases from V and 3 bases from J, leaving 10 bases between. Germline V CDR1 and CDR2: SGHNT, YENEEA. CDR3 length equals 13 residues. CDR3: CASSNRGYTEAFF. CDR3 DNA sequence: TGTGCCAGCAGCAATCGGGGGTACACTGAAGCTTTCTTT.

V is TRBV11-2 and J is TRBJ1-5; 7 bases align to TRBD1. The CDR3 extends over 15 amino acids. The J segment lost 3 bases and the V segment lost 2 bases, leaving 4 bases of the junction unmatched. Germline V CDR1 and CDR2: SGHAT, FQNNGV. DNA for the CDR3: TGTGCCAGCAGCTTAAGCAGGGGGGACAATCAGCCCCAGCATTTT. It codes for CASSLSRGDNQPQHF.

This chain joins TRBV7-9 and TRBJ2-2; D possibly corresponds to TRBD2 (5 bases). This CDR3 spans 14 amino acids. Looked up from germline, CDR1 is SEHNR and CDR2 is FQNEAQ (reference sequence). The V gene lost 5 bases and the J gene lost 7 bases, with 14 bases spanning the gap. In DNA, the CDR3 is TGTGCCAGCAGCCTTCTACACGCGGGCGGGGAGCTGTTTTTT. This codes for CASSLLHAGGELFF.

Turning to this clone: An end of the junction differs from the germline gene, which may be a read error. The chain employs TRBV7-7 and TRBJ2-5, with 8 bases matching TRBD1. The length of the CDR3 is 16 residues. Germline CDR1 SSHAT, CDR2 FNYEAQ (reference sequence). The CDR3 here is CASSAGQGRARETQYF. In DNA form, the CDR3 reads TGTGCTAGCAGCGCCGGACAGGGAAGGGCACGAGAGACCCAGTACTTC.

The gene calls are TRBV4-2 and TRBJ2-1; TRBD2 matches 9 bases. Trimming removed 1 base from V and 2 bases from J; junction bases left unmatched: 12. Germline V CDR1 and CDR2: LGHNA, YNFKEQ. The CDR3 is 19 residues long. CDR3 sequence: CASSQGLAGSLGAYNEQFF. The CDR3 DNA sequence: TGTGCCAGCAGCCAAGGTCTAGCGGGATCCCTCGGGGCCTACAATGAGCAGTTCTTC.

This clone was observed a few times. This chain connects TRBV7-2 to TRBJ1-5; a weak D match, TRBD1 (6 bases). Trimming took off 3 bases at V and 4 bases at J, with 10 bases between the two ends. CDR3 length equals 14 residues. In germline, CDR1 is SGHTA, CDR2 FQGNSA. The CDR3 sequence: CASSFRGTNQPQHF. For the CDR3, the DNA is TGTGCCAGCAGCTTCAGGGGTACGAATCAGCCCCAGCATTTT. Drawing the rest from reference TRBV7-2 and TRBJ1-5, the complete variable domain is GAGVSQSPSNKVTEKGKDVELRCDPISGHTALYWYRQSLGQGLEFLIYFQGNSAPDKSGLPSDRFSAERTGGSVSTLTIQRTQQEDSAVYLCASSFRGTNQPQHFGDGTRLSIL.